Sequencing of this TCR beta chain was carried out in a study of T-cell memory formation after mild COVID-19. Study details: Largely, TCR clusters stayed within a single donor. Findings and limits, study-wide: Clones contracting over day 15 to 85 were CD4/CD8 balanced, with later expanders leaning CD4+.

The CDR3 runs to 16 residues. J was trimmed by 9 bases and V by 4 bases; bases with no gene match: 11. The germline CDR1 and CDR2 sequences are SGHTA and FQGNSA. Via MiXCR, TCRdb re-called the 5' RACE reads, giving one row per CDR3 protein. The sample has 200,000 to 250,000 distinct CDR3 sequences, about 10% seen once. This clonotype was counted ten times or more. The target antigen is unknown. The specimen sequenced was PBMCs or a T cell subset sorted from them (not recorded which). This chain connects TRBV7-2 to TRBJ1-6; TRBD1 aligns across 8 bases. The receptor comes from a man between 18 and 29 years old who had mild COVID-19 (a few samples of this study predate the infection). Cell type and time point are not known. DNA for the CDR3: TGTGCCAGCAGCTCTAACTCGGACAGGGTGTCTTCACCCCTCCACTTT. Translating gives CASSSNSDRVSSPLHF.